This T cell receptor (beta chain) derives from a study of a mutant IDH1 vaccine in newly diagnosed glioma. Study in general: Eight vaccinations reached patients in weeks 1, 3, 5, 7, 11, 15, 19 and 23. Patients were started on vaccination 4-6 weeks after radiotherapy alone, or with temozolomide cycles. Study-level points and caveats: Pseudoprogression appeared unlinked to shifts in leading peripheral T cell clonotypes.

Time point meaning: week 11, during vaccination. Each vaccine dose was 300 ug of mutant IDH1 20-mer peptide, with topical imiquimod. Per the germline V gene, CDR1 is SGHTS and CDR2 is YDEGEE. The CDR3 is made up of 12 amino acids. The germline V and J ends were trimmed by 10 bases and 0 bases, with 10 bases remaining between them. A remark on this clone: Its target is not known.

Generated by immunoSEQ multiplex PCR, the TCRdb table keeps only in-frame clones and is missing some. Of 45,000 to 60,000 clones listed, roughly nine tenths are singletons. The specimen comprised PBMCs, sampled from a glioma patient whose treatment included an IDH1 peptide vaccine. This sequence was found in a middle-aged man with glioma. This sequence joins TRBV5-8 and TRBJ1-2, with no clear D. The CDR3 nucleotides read TGTGCCGGATCTAAAGCTAACTATGGCTACACCTTC. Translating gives CAGSKANYGYTF.